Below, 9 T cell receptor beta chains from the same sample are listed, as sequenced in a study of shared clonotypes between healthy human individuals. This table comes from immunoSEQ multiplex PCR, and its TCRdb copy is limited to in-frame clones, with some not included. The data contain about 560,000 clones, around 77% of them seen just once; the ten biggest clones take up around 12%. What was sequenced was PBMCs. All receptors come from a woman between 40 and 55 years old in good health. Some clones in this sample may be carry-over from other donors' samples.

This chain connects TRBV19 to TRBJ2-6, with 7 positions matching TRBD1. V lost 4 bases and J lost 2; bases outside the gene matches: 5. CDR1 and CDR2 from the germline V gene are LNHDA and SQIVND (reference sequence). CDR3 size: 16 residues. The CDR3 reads CASSKDRVAGANVLTF. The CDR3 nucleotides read TGTGCCAGTAGTAAAGACAGGGTAGCTGGGGCCAACGTCCTGACTTTC.

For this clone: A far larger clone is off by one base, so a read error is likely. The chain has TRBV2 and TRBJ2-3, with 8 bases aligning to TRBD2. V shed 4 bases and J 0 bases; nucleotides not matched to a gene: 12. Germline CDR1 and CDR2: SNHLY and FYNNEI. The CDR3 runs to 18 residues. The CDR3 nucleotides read TGTGCCAGCAGTGGCCCTACTAGCGGAAACTCTAGCACAGATACGCAGTATTTT. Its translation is CASSGPTSGNSSTDTQYF.

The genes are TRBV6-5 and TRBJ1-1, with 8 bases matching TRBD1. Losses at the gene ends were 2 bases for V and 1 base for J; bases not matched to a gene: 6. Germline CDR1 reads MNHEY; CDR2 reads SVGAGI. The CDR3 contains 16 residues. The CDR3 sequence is CASSYTRTGRNTEAFF. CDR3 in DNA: TGTGCCAGCAGTTACACCCGGACAGGGAGGAACACTGAAGCTTTCTTT.

The CDR3, as DNA: TGTGCCAGCAGTTTCGGGCCTGGCGGGAGGTACCAAGAGACCCAGTACTTC. Encoded protein: CASSFGPGGRYQETQYF. V usage is TRBV28 and J usage is TRBJ2-5, with 8 positions matching TRBD2. Germline V gene data show CDR1 as MDHEN and CDR2 as SYDVKM. Germline trimming cut 3 bases from V and 0 bases from J; bases unmatched to any gene: 9. The CDR3 is 17 residues long.

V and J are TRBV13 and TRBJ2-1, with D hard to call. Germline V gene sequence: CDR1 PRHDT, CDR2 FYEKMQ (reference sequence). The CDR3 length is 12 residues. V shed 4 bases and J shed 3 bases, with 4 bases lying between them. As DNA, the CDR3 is TGTGCCAGCAGCTCCCGCTACAATGAGCAGTTCTTC. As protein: CASSSRYNEQFF.

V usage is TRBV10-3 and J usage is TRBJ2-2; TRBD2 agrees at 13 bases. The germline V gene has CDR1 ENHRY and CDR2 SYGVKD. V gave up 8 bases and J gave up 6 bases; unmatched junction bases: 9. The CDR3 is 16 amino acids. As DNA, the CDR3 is TGTGCCATCGCTTTCACTAGCGGGAGGGCCCCCGGGGAGCTGTTTTTT. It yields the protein CAIAFTSGRAPGELFF.

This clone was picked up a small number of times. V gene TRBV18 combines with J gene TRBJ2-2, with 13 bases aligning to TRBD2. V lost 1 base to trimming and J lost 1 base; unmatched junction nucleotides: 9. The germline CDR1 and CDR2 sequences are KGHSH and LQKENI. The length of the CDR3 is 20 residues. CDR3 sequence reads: CASSPQVLTSGRRNTGELFF. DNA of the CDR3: TGTGCCAGCTCACCACAGGTTCTGACTAGCGGGAGGCGGAACACCGGGGAGCTGTTTTTT.

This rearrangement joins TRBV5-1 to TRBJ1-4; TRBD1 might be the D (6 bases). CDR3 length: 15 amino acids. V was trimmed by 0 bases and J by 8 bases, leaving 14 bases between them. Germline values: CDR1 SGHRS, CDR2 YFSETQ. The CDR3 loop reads CASSLGTGFEEKLFF. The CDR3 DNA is TGCGCCAGCAGCTTGGGTACAGGGTTTGAAGAAAAACTGTTTTTT.

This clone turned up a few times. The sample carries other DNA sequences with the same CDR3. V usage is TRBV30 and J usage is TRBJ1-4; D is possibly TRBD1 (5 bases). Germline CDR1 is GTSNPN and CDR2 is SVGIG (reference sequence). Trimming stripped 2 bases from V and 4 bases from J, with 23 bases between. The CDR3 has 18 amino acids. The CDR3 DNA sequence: TGTGCCTGGAGTTTGATTAGGTCCGCGGGACTCAGTAATGAAAAACTGTTTTTT. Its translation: CAWSLIRSAGLSNEKLFF.